This TCR beta chain was sequenced in a study of T cell responses to AZD1222 COVID-19 vaccine. Study-wide results and limits: Repertoires were obtained only post-peak T cell response. Baseline serology detected seropositivity in only six AZD1222 recipients.

A remark on this clone: Antigen specificity is unknown.

J gave up 5 bases and V 7 bases, and 11 bases lay outside the gene matches. Looked up from germline, CDR1 is LGHNA and CDR2 is YNFKEQ. The CDR3 is 15 amino acids. The analysis combined second doses at about 4 or about 12 weeks. Sequencing used immunoSEQ multiplex PCR; TCRdb keeps in-frame clones, though not all of them. The sample holds about 81,000 clones, about 91% seen once. The clonotype comes from an adult who received the AZD1222 COVID-19 vaccine. This specimen was peripheral blood, taken 28 days after the second AZD1222 dose. The rearrangement joins TRBV4-2 to TRBJ2-7; 10 bases are shared with TRBD2. The CDR3: CASNKAGGPVDEQYF. The CDR3 coding sequence is TGTGCCAGCAATAAAGCGGGAGGGCCAGTGGACGAGCAGTACTTC.